Listed here is a single T cell receptor beta chain. What it binds is unknown. Some clones are missing from TCRdb's copy, which holds only in-frame ones; the method was immunoSEQ multiplex PCR. Found here are about 150,000 clones, 91% of them singletons; the top ten hold about 3.8%. The CDR3 has 11 amino acids. Between the trimmed V and J ends, which lost 0 bases and 5 bases, there was a span of 3 bases. The germline V gene encodes CDR1 SGHDT and CDR2 YYEEEE. This entry is derived from a study of T cell responses to AZD1222 COVID-19 vaccine. Regarding the study as a whole: Spike regions recognized by vaccine-associated CD4 TCRs spanned the protein, led by 160-218 and 743-854. The donor group comprised mostly white British people and more females; the analysis possibly underestimated clonal diversity. Seropositive at baseline were only six AZD1222 recipients.

This receptor was taken from an adult who received the AZD1222 COVID-19 vaccine. V is TRBV5-6 and J is TRBJ2-7; D is unresolved. This sample comprised peripheral blood, obtained 28 days after the second AZD1222 dose. CDR3 DNA sequence: TGTGCCAGCAGCTTGGGACACGAGCAGTACTTC. This encodes CASSLGHEQYF.